This TCR beta chain derives from a study of identical twins' blood T cells. This clonotype showed up just a few times. What it recognizes is unknown. Likely shared infections and vaccines: all three twin pairs were reared together. Per the original methods: Each library had 2.2 to 3.6 million CDR3 reads and about 85,000 to nearly 550,000 clonotypes. One entry per CDR3 protein, called by TCRdb with MiXCR from the 5' RACE reads. None of the V and J calls come from the authors' own analysis; TCRdb made them. The sample contains 300,000 to 450,000 distinct CDR3 sequences, approximately 30% of which appear only once. V was shortened by 6 bases and J by 0 bases, with 12 bases between the two germline ends. This CDR3 is 15 amino acids long. Germline CDR1 is MNHEY and CDR2 is SVGAGI. Whole-study results and caveats: Top TCRbeta clonotypes were shared more with twin than unrelated donors.

The clonotype was recovered from a woman aged 18-49 years in good health. The chain carries TRBV6-5 and TRBJ1-3; the D gene is possibly TRBD1 (6 bases). The specimen was PBMCs. CDR3 protein: CASSTRGGSGNTIYF. The CDR3 nucleotides are TGTGCCAGCAGCACTCGAGGGGGCTCTGGAAACACCATATATTTT.